This section outlines one TCR beta chain sequence together with its context. The ends lost 0 bases at V and 4 bases at J; junction bases unmatched: 7. Germline V gene lookup returns CDR1 DFQATT and CDR2 SNEGSKA (reference sequence). This CDR3 has 15 amino acids. The source of the sample is a study of T cells in Graves' hyperthyroidism and ophthalmopathy. What was amplified from RNA transcripts were TCR beta CDR3 regions. The HTBI primer set drove a first-round RT-PCR of the TCR CDR3. TCRdb fed the multiplex PCR reads into MiXCR, producing one record per CDR3 protein. The data show hundreds of thousands of distinct CDR3 sequences, 20% to 25% seen once.

This receptor was identified in a man aged 25-45 years with Graves' ophthalmopathy. The material sequenced was blood. V usage is TRBV20-1 and J usage is TRBJ2-7, with 9 nucleotides matching TRBD1. Here the CDR3 reads CSARDTGQGIYEQYF. The CDR3 DNA reads as TGCAGTGCTAGAGATACGGGACAGGGAATTTACGAGCAGTACTTC.